This T cell receptor (beta chain) comes out of a study of blood T cell repertoires in COVID-19. Study summary: Donors in the United States, Italy and Spain gave samples during acute or convalescent COVID-19. Sources were T cells, B-cell-depleted T cells, or PBMCs; the material itself was cDNA or gDNA.

Sequencing used immunoSEQ multiplex PCR; TCRdb keeps in-frame clones, though not all of them. Of about 26,000 clones detected, 87% appear once; the ten largest clones hold about 14%. Germline assignment: CDR1 SEHNR and CDR2 FQNEAQ (reference sequence). CDR3 length equals 15 residues. V gave up 5 bases and J gave up 6 bases; unmatched junction bases: 6. The J gene is TRBJ1-5, the V gene TRBV7-9, with TRBD1 identical over 11 bases. The clonotype originates from a human donor in a cohort sampled during active COVID-19. The donor label of this sample is uncertain. Source material: peripheral blood. CDR3 nucleotide sequence: TGTGCCAGCAGCCTCTCCGGGACAGGGGGTCAGCCCCAGCATTTT. Residues: CASSLSGTGGQPQHF.